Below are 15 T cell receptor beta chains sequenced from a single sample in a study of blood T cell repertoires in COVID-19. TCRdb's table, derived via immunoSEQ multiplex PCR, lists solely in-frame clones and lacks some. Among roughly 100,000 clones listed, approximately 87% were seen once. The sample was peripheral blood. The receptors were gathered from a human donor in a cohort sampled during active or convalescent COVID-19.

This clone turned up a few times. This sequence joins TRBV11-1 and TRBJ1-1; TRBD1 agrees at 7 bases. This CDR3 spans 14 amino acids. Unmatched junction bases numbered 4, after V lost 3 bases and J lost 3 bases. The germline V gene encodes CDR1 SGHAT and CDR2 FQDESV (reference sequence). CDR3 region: CASSFEGAYTEAFF. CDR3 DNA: TGTGCCAGCAGCTTCGAGGGGGCCTACACTGAAGCTTTCTTT.

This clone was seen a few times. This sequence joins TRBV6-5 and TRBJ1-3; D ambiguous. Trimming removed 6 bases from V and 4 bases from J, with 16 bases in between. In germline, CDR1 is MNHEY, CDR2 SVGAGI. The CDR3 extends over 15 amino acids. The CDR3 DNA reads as TGTGCCAGCAGCCGAACTGACACGGCAGGAAACACCATATATTTT. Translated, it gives CASSRTDTAGNTIYF.

CDR3 sequence (DNA): TGTGCCAGCAGCCGACCCAACAGGGGGGCCTACAATGAGCAGTTCTTC. Translation: CASSRPNRGAYNEQFF. The chain is built from TRBV3-1 (or the pseudogene TRBV3-2) and TRBJ2-1, with 8 bases aligning to TRBD1. Per germline, CDR1 LGHDT and CDR2 YNNKEL (reference sequence). There are 16 residues in the CDR3. J gave up 2 bases and V 4 bases, and 7 bases lay outside the gene matches.

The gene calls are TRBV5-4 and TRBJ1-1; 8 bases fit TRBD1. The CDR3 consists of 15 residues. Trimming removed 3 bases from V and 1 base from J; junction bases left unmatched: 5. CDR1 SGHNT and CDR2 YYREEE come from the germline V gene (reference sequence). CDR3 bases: TGTGCCAGCAGCTGGGGGACAGGTAGGAACACTGAAGCTTTCTTT. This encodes CASSWGTGRNTEAFF. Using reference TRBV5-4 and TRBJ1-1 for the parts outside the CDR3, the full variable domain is ETGVTQSPTHLIKTRGQQVTLRCSSQSGHNTVSWYQQALGQGPQFIFQYYREEENGRGNFPPRFSGLQFPNYSSELNVNALELDDSALYLCASSWGTGRNTEAFFGQGTRLTVV.

As DNA, the CDR3 is TGTGCCACCAGCAGGGGATACCTACTAGCGGGGGCCTACAATGAGCAGTTCTTC. It specifies CATSRGYLLAGAYNEQFF. J is TRBJ2-1 and V is TRBV15; 11 nucleotides align to TRBD2. The CDR3 runs to 18 residues. Germline V gene data show CDR1 as LNHNV and CDR2 as YYDKDF (reference sequence). V was clipped by 3 bases and J by 2 bases; unmatched bases: 9.

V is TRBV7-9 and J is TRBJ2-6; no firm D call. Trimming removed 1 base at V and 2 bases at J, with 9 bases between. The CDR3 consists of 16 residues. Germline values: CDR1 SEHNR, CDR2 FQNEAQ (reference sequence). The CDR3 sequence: CASSLGQNAGANVLTF. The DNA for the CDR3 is TGTGCCAGCAGCTTAGGGCAGAACGCTGGGGCCAACGTCCTGACTTTC.

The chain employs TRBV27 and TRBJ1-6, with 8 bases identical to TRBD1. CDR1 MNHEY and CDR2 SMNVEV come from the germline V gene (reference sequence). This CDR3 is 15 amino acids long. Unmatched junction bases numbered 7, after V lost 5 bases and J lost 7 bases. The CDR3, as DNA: TGTGCCAGCAGTCCCCGGACAGGGCGGAATTCACCCCTCCACTTT. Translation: CASSPRTGRNSPLHF.

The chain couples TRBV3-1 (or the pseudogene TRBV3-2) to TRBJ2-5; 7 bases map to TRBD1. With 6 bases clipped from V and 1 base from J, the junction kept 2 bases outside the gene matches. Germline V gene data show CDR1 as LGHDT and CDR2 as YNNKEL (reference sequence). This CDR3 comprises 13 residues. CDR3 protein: CASRAGGQETQYF. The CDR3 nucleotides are TGTGCCAGCAGAGCAGGGGGCCAAGAGACCCAGTACTTC.

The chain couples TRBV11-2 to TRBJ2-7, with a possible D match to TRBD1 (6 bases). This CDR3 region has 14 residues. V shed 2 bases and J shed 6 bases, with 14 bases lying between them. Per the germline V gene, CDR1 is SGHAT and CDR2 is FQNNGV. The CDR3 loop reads CASSLRGQGTEQYF. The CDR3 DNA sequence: TGTGCCAGCAGCTTAAGAGGGCAGGGGACCGAGCAGTACTTC.

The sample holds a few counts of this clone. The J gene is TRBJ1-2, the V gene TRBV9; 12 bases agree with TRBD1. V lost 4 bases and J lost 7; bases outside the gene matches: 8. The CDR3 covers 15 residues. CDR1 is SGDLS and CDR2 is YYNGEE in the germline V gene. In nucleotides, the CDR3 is TGTGCCAGCAGCCCCGGGACAGGGGGCGCGGTTGGCTACACCTTC. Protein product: CASSPGTGGAVGYTF.

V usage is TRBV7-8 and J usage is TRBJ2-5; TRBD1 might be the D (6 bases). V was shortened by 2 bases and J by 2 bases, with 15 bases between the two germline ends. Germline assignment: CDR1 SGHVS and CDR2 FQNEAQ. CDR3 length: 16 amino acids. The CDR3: CASSLTSSTGQETQYF. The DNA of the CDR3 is TGTGCCAGCAGCTTAACATCTTCTACAGGGCAAGAGACCCAGTACTTC.

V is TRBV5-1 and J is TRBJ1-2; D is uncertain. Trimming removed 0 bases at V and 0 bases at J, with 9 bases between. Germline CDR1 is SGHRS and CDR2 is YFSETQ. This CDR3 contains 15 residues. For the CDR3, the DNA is TGCGCCAGCAGCTTGGAAGACGGAGCTAACTATGGCTACACCTTC. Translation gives CASSLEDGANYGYTF.

The chain's CDR3 is CASSQEWDRGREQYF. The CDR3 nucleotides read TGCGCCAGCAGCCAAGAATGGGACAGGGGGCGCGAGCAGTACTTC. The gene calls are TRBV4-3 and TRBJ2-7; 12 positions match TRBD1. The CDR3 is 15 amino acids. Germline lookup yields CDR1 LGHNA and CDR2 YSLEER. V lost 0 bases, J lost 6 bases, and 3 bases stayed unmatched.

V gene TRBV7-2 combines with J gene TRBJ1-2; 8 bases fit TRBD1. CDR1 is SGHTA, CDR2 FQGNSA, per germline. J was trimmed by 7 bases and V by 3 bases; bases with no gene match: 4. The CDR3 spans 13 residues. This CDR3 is CASSLTGAAGYTF. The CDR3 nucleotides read TGTGCCAGCAGCTTGACAGGGGCTGCTGGCTACACCTTC.

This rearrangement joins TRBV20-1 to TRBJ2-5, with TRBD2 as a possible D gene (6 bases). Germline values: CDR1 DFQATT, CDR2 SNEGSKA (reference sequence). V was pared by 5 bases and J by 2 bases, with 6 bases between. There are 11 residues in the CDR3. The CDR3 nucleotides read TGCAGTGCTGGGGGGCAAGAGACCCAGTACTTC. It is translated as CSAGGQETQYF.